This T cell receptor (beta chain) was identified during a study of neurological immune-mediated disorders. The sample holds many counts of this clonotype. TCRdb reprocessed the 5' RACE reads with MiXCR, giving one entry per CDR3 protein. Of roughly 18,000 distinct CDR3 sequences in the sample, roughly 29% are singletons; the top ten hold 25% to 35%. The receptor's source is a man over 45 with HTLV-1-associated myelopathy (HAM/TSP). The material sequenced was PBMCs.

CDR3 residues: CASSLTSGQSSYNEQFF. The CDR3, as DNA: TGTGCCAGCAGTCTCACTAGCGGGCAAAGCTCCTACAATGAGCAGTTCTTC. The V gene is TRBV12-3 or TRBV12-4, the J gene TRBJ2-1, with TRBD2 identical over 9 bases. J lost 0 bases, V lost 5 bases, and 8 bases had no gene match. The CDR3 has 17 residues.